The clone carrying this TCR beta chain was seen once. Study processing details: The assay estimated nucleated cells by amplifying reference gene primers. TCRdb keeps only in-frame clones here, not all; method: immunoSEQ multiplex PCR. Clone size and the V and J calls come from that table; the DNA yielded D and trimming. The repertoire holds about 440,000 clones, 70% to 90% seen once, with almost 2% in the top ten. These data belong to a study of blood T cell repertoires in COVID-19. The overall study: From the United States, Italy and Spain came samples of acute and convalescent COVID-19.

Per the germline V gene, CDR1 is MNHEY and CDR2 is SMNVEV (reference sequence). The CDR3 runs to 12 residues. Between the trimmed V and J ends, which lost 3 bases and 10 bases, there was a span of 10 bases. The sequence derives from a young woman with acute COVID-19. The chain combines TRBV27 with TRBJ2-1; tentatively, D is TRBD1 (5 bases). Sequencing used PBMCs or T cells enriched from blood (not recorded which). In DNA form, the CDR3 reads TGTGCCAGCAGTTTTCTCACAGGCGAGCAGTTCTTC. Protein product: CASSFLTGEQFF.